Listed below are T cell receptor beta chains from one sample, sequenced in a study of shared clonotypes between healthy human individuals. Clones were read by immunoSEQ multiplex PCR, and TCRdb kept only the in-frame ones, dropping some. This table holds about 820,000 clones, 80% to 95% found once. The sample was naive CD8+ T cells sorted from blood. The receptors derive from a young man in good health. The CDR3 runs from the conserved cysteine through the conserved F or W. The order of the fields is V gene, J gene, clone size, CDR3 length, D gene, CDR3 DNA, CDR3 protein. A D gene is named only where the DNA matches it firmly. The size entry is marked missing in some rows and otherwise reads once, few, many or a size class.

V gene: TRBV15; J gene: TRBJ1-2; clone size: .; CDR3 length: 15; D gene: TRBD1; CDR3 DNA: TGTGCCACCAGTAAACCGGGACAGGGCTTCTATGGCTACACCTTC; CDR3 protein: CATSKPGQGFYGYTF
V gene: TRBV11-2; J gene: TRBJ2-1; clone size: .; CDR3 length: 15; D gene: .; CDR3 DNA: TGTGCCAGCAGCTCGGGACGAGGCTCCTACAATGAGCAGTTCTTC; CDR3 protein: CASSSGRGSYNEQFF
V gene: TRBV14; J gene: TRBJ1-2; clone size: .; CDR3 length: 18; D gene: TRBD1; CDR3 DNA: TGTGCCAGCAGCCAAGCTTGGGACAGGATGGATGTTCCCTATGGCTACACCTTC; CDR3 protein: CASSQAWDRMDVPYGYTF
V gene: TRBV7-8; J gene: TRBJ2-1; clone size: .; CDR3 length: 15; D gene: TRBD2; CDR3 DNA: TGTGCCAGCAGACAACTAGCGGGAGCTCGGAATGAGCAGTTCTTC; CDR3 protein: CASRQLAGARNEQFF
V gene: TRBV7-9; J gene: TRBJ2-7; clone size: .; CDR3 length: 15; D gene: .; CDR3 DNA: TGTGCCAGCAGCTTAGTTCTGGGATTCTCCTACGAGCAGTACTTC; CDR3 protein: CASSLVLGFSYEQYF
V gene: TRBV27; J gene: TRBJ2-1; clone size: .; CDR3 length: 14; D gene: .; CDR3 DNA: TGTGCCAGCAGTTTCAGTGACGAGTACAATGAGCAGTTCTTC; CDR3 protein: CASSFSDEYNEQFF
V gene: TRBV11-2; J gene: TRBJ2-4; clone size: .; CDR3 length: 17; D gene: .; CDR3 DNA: TGTGCCAGCAGCTGGGGGGTGGCAGGGCTTGGCAAAAACATTCAGTACTTC; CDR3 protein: CASSWGVAGLGKNIQYF
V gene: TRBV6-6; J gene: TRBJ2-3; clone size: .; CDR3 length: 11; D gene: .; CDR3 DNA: TGTGCCAGCAGTTTTGCCTATACGCAGTATTTT; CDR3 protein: CASSFAYTQYF
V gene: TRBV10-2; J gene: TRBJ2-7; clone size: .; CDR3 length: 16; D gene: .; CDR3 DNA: TGCGCCAGCAGTGCCGAAGCAGCGCGCGGCAATTACGAGCAGTACTTC; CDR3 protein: CASSAEAARGNYEQYF
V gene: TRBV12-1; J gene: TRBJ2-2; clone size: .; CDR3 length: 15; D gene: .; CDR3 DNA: TGTGCCAGCAGCTCCTCAAAGCTGGACACCGGGGAGCTGTTTTTT; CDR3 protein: CASSSSKLDTGELFF
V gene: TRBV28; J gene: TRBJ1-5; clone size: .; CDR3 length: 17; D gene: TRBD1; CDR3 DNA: TGTGCCACCGGAGCCGGGACAGGGGGATATAGCAATCAGCCCCAGCATTTT; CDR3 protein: CATGAGTGGYSNQPQHF
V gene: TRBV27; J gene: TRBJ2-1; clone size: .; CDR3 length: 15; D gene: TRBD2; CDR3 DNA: TGTGCCAGCCGATCCAGCGGGATGACCTACAATGAGCAGTTCTTC; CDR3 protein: CASRSSGMTYNEQFF
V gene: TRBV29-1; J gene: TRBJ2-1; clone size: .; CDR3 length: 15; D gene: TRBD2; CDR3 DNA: TGCAGTTTTAAAAAGCGGGGGGGAGCTTACAATGAGCAGTTCTTC; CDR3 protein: CSFKKRGGAYNEQFF
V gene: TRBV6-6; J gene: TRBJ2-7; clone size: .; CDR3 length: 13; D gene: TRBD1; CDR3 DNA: TGTGCCAGCAGTTGGACAGGAGGTAACGAGCAGTACTTC; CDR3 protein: CASSWTGGNEQYF
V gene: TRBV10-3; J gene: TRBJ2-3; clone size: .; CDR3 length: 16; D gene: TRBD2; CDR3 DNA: TGTGCCATCAGTTCGACTAGCGGGAGAGGGCAAGATACGCAGTATTTT; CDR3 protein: CAISSTSGRGQDTQYF
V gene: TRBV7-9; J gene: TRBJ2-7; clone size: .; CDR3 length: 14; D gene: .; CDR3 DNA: TGTGCCAGCAGCTTAGACGGTCTGCAGGGCGAGCAGTACTTC; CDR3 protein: CASSLDGLQGEQYF
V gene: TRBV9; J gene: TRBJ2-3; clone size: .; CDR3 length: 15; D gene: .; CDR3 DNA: TGTGCCAGCAGCGTACAGGGTGGGGGGACAGATACGCAGTATTTT; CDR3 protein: CASSVQGGGTDTQYF
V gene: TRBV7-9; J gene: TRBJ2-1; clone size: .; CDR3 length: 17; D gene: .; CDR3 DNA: TGTGCCAGCAGCTTAAATGCCGGACAGAGTTTCTACAATGAGCAGTTCTTC; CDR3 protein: CASSLNAGQSFYNEQFF
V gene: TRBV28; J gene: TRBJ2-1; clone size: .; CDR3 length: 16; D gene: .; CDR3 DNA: TGTGCCAGCAGTTTAAACGACTATACCCCAACCAATGAGCAGTTCTTC; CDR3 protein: CASSLNDYTPTNEQFF
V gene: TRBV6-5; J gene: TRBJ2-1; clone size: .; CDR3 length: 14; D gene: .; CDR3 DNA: TGTGCCAGCAGTTACTCTGGCACAGCCAATGAGCAGTTCTTC; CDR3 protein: CASSYSGTANEQFF
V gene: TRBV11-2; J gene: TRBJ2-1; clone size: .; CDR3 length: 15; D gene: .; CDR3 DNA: TGTGCCAGCAGGGGGGAGGAGAGCTCCTACAATGAGCAGTTCTTC; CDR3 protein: CASRGEESSYNEQFF
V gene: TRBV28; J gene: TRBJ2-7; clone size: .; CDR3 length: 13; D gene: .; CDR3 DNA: TGTGCCAGCAGTTCCGGGAGCTCCTACGAGCAGTACTTC; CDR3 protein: CASSSGSSYEQYF
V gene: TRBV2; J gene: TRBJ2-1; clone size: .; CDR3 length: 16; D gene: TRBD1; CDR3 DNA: TGTGCCAGCAGTGGGCAAAGACAGGGTACCTACAATGAGCAGTTCTTC; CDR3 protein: CASSGQRQGTYNEQFF
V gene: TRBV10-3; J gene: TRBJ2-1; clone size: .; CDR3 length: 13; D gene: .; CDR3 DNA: TGTGCCATCAGTGAGTGGCTGTACAATGAGCAGTTCTTC; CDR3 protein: CAISEWLYNEQFF
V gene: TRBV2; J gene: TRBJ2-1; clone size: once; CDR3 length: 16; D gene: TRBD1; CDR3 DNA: TGTGCCAGCAGTCCTGGGACAGGGAGCTCCTACAATGAGCAGTTCTTC; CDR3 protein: CASSPGTGSSYNEQFF
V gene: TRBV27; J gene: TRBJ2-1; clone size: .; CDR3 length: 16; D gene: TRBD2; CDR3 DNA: TGTGCCAGCAGTTTGGGACTAGCGGGAGTGTCTGATGAGCAGTTCTTC; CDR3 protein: CASSLGLAGVSDEQFF
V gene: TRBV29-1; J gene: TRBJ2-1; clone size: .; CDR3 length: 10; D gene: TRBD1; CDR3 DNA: TGCAGCGTTGGGGGGACAGGTCGCCTCTTC; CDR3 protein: CSVGGTGRLF
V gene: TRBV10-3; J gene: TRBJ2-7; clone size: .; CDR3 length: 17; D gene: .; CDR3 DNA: TGTGCCATCAGTGGGGGTGCTAGCGAATATTCCTCCTACGAGCAGTACTTC; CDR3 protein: CAISGGASEYSSYEQYF
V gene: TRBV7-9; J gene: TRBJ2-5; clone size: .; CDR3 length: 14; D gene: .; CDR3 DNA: TGTGCCAGCAACTTCCCGGTGGGTTCCCAGACCCAGTACTTC; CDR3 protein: CASNFPVGSQTQYF
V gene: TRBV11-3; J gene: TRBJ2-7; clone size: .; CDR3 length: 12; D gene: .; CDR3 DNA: TGTGCCAGCAGCTCGAACTCCTACGAGCAGTACTTC; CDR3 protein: CASSSNSYEQYF
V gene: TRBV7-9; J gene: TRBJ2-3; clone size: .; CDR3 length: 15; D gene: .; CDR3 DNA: TGTGCCAGCAGCTTAATGGGGACGAAAGAGAATACGCAGTATTTT; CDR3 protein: CASSLMGTKENTQYF
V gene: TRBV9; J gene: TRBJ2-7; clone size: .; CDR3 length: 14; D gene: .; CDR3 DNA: TGTGCCAGCAGCGTAGATGTCAGCTCCTACGAGCAGTACTTC; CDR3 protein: CASSVDVSSYEQYF
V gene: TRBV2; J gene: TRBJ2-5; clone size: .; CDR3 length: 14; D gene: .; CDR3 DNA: TGTGCCAGCAGAGATACTAGGGGCGGAGAGACCCAGTACTTC; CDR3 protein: CASRDTRGGETQYF
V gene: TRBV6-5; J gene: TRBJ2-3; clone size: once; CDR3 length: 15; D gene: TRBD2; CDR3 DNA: TGTGCCAGCAGTGGGGGACTAGCGGCCACAGATACGCAGTATTTT; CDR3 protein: CASSGGLAATDTQYF
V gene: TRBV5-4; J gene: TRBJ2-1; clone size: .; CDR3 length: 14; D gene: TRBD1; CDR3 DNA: TGTGCCAGCAGCTCCGGGACAGGGGGCAATGAGCAGTTCTTC; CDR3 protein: CASSSGTGGNEQFF
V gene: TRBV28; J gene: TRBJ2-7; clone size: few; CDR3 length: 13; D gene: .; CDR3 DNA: TGTGCCAGCAGGCCGGGACACCGCTACGAGCAGTACTTC; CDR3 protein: CASRPGHRYEQYF
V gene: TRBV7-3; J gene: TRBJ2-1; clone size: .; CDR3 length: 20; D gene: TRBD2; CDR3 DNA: TGTGCCAGCAGCTTCCCCGTGACTAGCGGGAGCGATCTCCCCATCAATGAGCAGTTCTTC; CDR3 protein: CASSFPVTSGSDLPINEQFF
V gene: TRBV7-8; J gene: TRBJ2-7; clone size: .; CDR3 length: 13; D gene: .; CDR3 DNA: TGTGCCAGCAGCCCCGGGACAAGCTACGAGCAGTACTTC; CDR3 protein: CASSPGTSYEQYF
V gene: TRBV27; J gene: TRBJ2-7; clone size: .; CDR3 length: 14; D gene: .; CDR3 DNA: TGTGCCAGCAGTAGGTGGCAGTCAGGCTACGAGCAGTACTTC; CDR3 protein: CASSRWQSGYEQYF
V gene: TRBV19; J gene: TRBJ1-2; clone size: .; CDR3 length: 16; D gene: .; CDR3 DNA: TGTGCCAGTAGTATTTGGGAGACCACAGGCCTCGAGGGCTACACCTTC; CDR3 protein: CASSIWETTGLEGYTF
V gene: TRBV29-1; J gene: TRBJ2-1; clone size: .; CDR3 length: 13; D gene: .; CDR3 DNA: TGCAGCATTGTTCAGCAAGACTACAATGAGCAGTTCTTC; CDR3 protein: CSIVQQDYNEQFF